This TCR beta chain was recorded in a study of beta chain features in type 1 diabetes. CD4+ cells of the naive, central memory, regulatory and stem cell-like memory types were sorted via CD45RO/CCR7/CD25/CD127/CD95/CD27. Each sorted fraction was over 95% pure. Study results and caveats: TCRB repertoires of naive, central memory and Treg cells appeared more similar among patients than among healthy donors. Within each of all four CD4+ subsets, Type 1 diabetes patients had TCRB CDR3s that were moderately but significantly shorter.

CDR1 is SGHVS, CDR2 FQNEAQ, per germline. CDR3 length: 14 amino acids. J was trimmed by 3 bases and V by 6 bases; bases with no gene match: 8. What was sequenced were expressed TCRB transcripts, since all of the isolated RNA had been reverse transcribed. Method: immunoSEQ multiplex PCR; TCRdb's copy keeps in-frame clones and lacks some. The sample holds about 360,000 clones, roughly 12% seen once. Points on this clone: The antigen remains unidentified.

This receptor was taken from a man aged 18 to 29 in good health. This chain connects TRBV7-8 to TRBJ2-7, with 7 nucleotides matching TRBD1. Specimen: naive CD4+ T cells from blood. The CDR3 here is CASRRIRTGYEQYF. CDR3 coding DNA: TGTGCCAGCAGACGAATTCGGACAGGCTACGAGCAGTACTTC. Looking up the rest from reference TRBV7-8 and TRBJ2-7 gives the full variable domain: GAGVSQSPRYKVAKRGQDVALRCDPISGHVSLFWYQQALGQGPEFLTYFQNEAQLDKSGLPSDRFFAERPEGSVSTLKIQRTQQEDSAVYLCASRRIRTGYEQYFGPGTRLTVT.